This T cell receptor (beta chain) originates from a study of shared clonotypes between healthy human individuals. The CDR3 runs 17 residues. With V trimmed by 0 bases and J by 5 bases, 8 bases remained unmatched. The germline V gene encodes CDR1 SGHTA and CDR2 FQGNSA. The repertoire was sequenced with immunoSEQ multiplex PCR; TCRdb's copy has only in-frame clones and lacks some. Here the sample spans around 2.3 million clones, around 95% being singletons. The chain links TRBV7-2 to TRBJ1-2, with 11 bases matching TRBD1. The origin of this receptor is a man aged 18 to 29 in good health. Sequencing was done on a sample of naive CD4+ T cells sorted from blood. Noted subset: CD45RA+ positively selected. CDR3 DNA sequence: TGTGCCAGCAGCTTAGCGGAATGGACAGGGGGCCTTTATGGCTACACCTTC. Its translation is CASSLAEWTGGLYGYTF. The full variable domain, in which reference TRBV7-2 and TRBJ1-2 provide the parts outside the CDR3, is GAGVSQSPSNKVTEKGKDVELRCDPISGHTALYWYRQSLGQGLEFLIYFQGNSAPDKSGLPSDRFSAERTGGSVSTLTIQRTQQEDSAVYLCASSLAEWTGGLYGYTFGSGTRLTVV.